Following are 20 T cell receptor beta chains from one sample sequenced in a study of T cells in severe cutaneous drug reactions (dated by TCRdb to between 2018 and 2021). The run used an Illumina MiSeq. For both bulk and single-cell sequencing, libraries were prepared with the iRepertoire multiplex PCR system and TCR subtype-specific primers. Reads reprocessed by TCRdb are summarized as one entry per CDR3 protein sequence, and DNA is absent. The table kept for this sample lists approximately 5,000 distinct CDR3 sequences. The top ten clones comprise about 16% of the sample. The donors whose samples were sequenced had carbamazepine-induced Stevens-Johnson syndrome or toxic epidermal necrolysis (CBZ-SJS/TEN). Sequencing was done on a sample of PBMCs. Every receptor here comes from a human donor with a severe cutaneous adverse drug reaction.

The rearrangement uses TRBV12-3 or TRBV12-4 and TRBJ2-5. The CDR3 spans 13 residues. The CDR3 sequence is CASSLGDQETQYF.

Its frequency marks this clonotype as medium-sized (0.01 to 0.1%). The CDR3 spells CASSQGLAGGYTQYF. The V gene is TRBV4-3, the J gene TRBJ2-3; absent DNA, TCRdb's TRBD2 call cannot be checked. This CDR3 has 15 amino acids. CDR1 and CDR2 (germline): LGHNA, YSLEER.

This clonotype registers medium-sized by frequency. The V call is TRBV27, the J call TRBJ1-3; as DNA is missing, the TRBD1 call by TCRdb cannot be tested. CDR1 MNHEY and CDR2 SMNVEV come from the germline V gene (reference sequence). This CDR3 has 14 amino acids. The CDR3 sequence is CASSPRDRGNTIYF.

This clonotype shows up as medium-sized (0.01 to 0.1%) by frequency. The rearrangement joins TRBV7-6 to TRBJ2-1; TCRdb gives TRBD1 as the D gene, but with no DNA this cannot be confirmed. Germline CDR1 and CDR2: SGHVS and FNYEAQ. There are 16 residues in the CDR3. The CDR3 region is CASSLAGAGGYNEQFF.

This clonotype is classed as medium-sized by frequency. The rearrangement uses TRBV6-2 or TRBV6-3 and TRBJ2-1. The CDR3 has 12 amino acids. Germline CDR1 is MNHEY and CDR2 is SVGEGT. CDR3 protein: CASSYKYNEQFF.

The chain recombines TRBV27 with TRBJ2-1; checking the TCRdb D call of TRBD1 is not possible without DNA. The germline V gene encodes CDR1 MNHEY and CDR2 SMNVEV (reference sequence). This CDR3 comprises 16 residues. The CDR3 protein is CASSWSQQGSSYEQFF.

This clonotype is classed as medium-sized by frequency. The chain is built from TRBV6-1 and TRBJ1-5; lacking DNA, the TRBD1 call made by TCRdb goes unchecked. The germline CDR1 and CDR2 sequences are MNHNS and SASEGT. This CDR3 has 16 amino acids. The CDR3 loop is CASSFFGQGPNQPQHF.

The J gene is TRBJ2-1, the V gene TRBV5-5. The CDR3 is 14 residues long. Germline assignment: CDR1 SGHKS and CDR2 YYEKEE (reference sequence). CDR3 loop: CASSMPGLHNEQFF. The whole variable domain, remainder taken from reference TRBV5-5 and TRBJ2-1, is DAGVTQSPTHLIKTRGQQVTLRCSPISGHKSVSWYQQVLGQGPQFIFQYYEKEERGRGNFPDRFSARQFPNYSSELNVNALLLGDSALYLCASSMPGLHNEQFFGPGTRLTVL.

The chain recombines TRBV5-1 with TRBJ2-1; lacking DNA, the TRBD1 call made by TCRdb goes unchecked. The germline V gene has CDR1 SGHRS and CDR2 YFSETQ. This CDR3 is built from 15 residues. CDR3 sequence reads: CASSQGRASYNEQFF. The full variable domain, in which reference TRBV5-1 and TRBJ2-1 provide the parts outside the CDR3, is KAGVTQTPRYLIKTRGQQVTLSCSPISGHRSVSWYQQTPGQGLQFLFEYFSETQRNKGNFPGRFSGRQFSNSRSEMNVSTLELGDSALYLCASSQGRASYNEQFFGPGTRLTVL.

The chain couples TRBV12-5 to TRBJ2-5; TCRdb designates TRBD1, a call that cannot be tested without DNA. Germline V CDR1 and CDR2: LGHNT, FRNRAP. The CDR3 runs to 15 residues. The CDR3 reads CASGLSDGGQETQYF.

This chain joins TRBV7-9 and TRBJ2-5; TCRdb selects TRBD2, and the lack of DNA leaves this call unchecked. The CDR3 runs to 16 residues. CDR1 SEHNR and CDR2 FQNEAQ come from the germline V gene (reference sequence). The CDR3 loop reads CASSSWTSGIQETQYF.

This chain joins TRBV7-2 and TRBJ2-1; TCRdb returns TRBD2, unconfirmable since there is no DNA. The CDR3 has 14 residues. In germline, CDR1 is SGHTA, CDR2 FQGNSA. CDR3 loop: CASSVGLANNEQFF. The full variable domain, rest sourced from reference TRBV7-2 and TRBJ2-1, is GAGVSQSPSNKVTEKGKDVELRCDPISGHTALYWYRQSLGQGLEFLIYFQGNSAPDKSGLPSDRFSAERTGGSVSTLTIQRTQQEDSAVYLCASSVGLANNEQFFGPGTRLTVL.

By frequency, this clonotype registers medium-sized. The chain has TRBV25-1 and TRBJ1-1. The CDR3 sequence is 12 residues long. Germline V lookup: CDR1 MGHDK, CDR2 SYGVNS. The CDR3 sequence is CASSSENTEAFF.

Considering frequency, this clonotype is medium-sized. The rearrangement links TRBV4-1 to TRBJ1-6; the D call from TCRdb, TRBD1, cannot be confirmed without DNA. This CDR3 is 15 amino acids long. The germline V gene has CDR1 MGHRA and CDR2 YSYEKL. CDR3: CASSPLGQENSPLHF.

The gene calls are TRBV29-1 and TRBJ2-3. CDR3 size: 14 residues. Per germline, CDR1 SQVTM and CDR2 ANQGSEA. This CDR3 reads CSVGARQAIDTQYF.

J is TRBJ2-1 and V is TRBV4-1; TCRdb indicates TRBD1, and absent DNA this call remains unverified. The CDR3 is 14 residues long. Per the germline V gene, CDR1 is MGHRA and CDR2 is YSYEKL. CDR3 residues: CASSQEDSPSEQFF.

This chain uses TRBV18 with TRBJ1-5. Germline lookup yields CDR1 KGHSH and CDR2 LQKENI. The CDR3 is 13 residues long. This chain's CDR3 is CASSPQGNQPQHF. Full variable domain (missing parts from reference TRBV18 and TRBJ1-5): NAGVMQNPRHLVRRRGQEARLRCSPMKGHSHVYWYRQLPEEGLKFMVYLQKENIIDESGMPKERFSAEFPKEGPSILRIQQVVRGDSAAYFCASSPQGNQPQHFGDGTRLSIL.

By frequency, this clonotype registers medium-sized (0.01 to 0.1%). The gene calls are TRBV12-3 or TRBV12-4 and TRBJ2-1. The CDR3 extends over 12 amino acids. The CDR3 here is CASRYSDNEQFF.

This clonotype is labeled medium-sized based on frequency. The J gene is TRBJ2-5, the V gene TRBV6-2 or TRBV6-3; TCRdb designates TRBD1, a call that cannot be tested without DNA. Germline loops: CDR1 MNHEY, CDR2 SVGEGT. CDR3 length: 13 amino acids. This chain's CDR3 is CASRTGLVETQYF.

The chain combines TRBV18 with TRBJ1-5; absent DNA, TCRdb's TRBD1 call cannot be checked. The CDR3 contains 15 residues. Germline CDR1 KGHSH, CDR2 LQKENI. CDR3 protein: CASSTQGNGNQPQHF.